The next 25 T cell receptor beta chains were all read from a single sample in a study of T cells in localized non-small cell lung cancer. The method was immunoSEQ multiplex PCR; TCRdb's version includes in-frame clones alone and lacks a portion of them. This table has tens of thousands of clones, about 91% appearing once. The input for sequencing was peripheral blood, taken before any cancer treatment. The receptors derive from a man aged 35-69 years with stage I squamous cell lung carcinoma.

The chain combines TRBV6-4 with TRBJ1-2; unclear D gene. CDR1 is MRHNA, CDR2 SNTAGT, per germline. Trimming shortened V by 6 bases and J by 4 bases, and 15 bases separated the two germline ends. The CDR3 consists of 14 residues. In DNA, the CDR3 is TGTGCCAGCAGCCCCGGACGGGGTTCCTATGGCTACACCTTC. It encodes CASSPGRGSYGYTF.

This chain uses TRBV2 with TRBJ1-1, with D unresolved. Per the germline V gene, CDR1 is SNHLY and CDR2 is FYNNEI. V lost 5 bases to trimming and J lost 2 bases, with 3 bases between them. The CDR3 contains 11 residues. CDR3 sequence: CASSLNTEAFF. CDR3 nucleotide sequence: TGTGCCAGCAGTTTAAACACTGAAGCTTTCTTT.

The chain recombines TRBV5-4 with TRBJ2-7, with unresolved D. The CDR3 covers 12 residues. Germline-derived CDR1 and CDR2 are SGHNT and YYREEE (reference sequence). Between the trimmed V and J ends, which lost 1 base and 6 bases, there was a span of 8 bases. In DNA form, the CDR3 reads TGTGCCAGCAGCTTGTTCCGAAGCGAGCAGTACTTC. It specifies CASSLFRSEQYF.

This chain uses TRBV6-5 with TRBJ2-3, with 9 bases aligning to TRBD1. The V segment lost 5 bases and the J segment 5 bases; nucleotides outside the gene matches: 2. Germline V gene data show CDR1 as MNHEY and CDR2 as SVGAGI. CDR3 length: 13 amino acids. The CDR3 is CASSNRGLDTQYF. CDR3 bases: TGTGCCAGCAGTAACAGGGGGCTAGATACGCAGTATTTT.

This chain joins TRBV5-1 and TRBJ1-4; 10 bases are shared with TRBD1. Germline V gene data show CDR1 as SGHRS and CDR2 as YFSETQ. Trimming cost V 1 base and J 2 bases; bases outside gene matches: 5. The CDR3 loop spans 17 amino acids. In DNA form, the CDR3 reads TGCGCCAGCAGCTTGACCGGACAGGGGGTCACTAATGAAAAACTGTTTTTT. This gives the protein CASSLTGQGVTNEKLFF. Full variable domain (remainder filled in from reference TRBV5-1 and TRBJ1-4): KAGVTQTPRYLIKTRGQQVTLSCSPISGHRSVSWYQQTPGQGLQFLFEYFSETQRNKGNFPGRFSGRQFSNSRSEMNVSTLELGDSALYLCASSLTGQGVTNEKLFFGSGTQLSVL.

This chain joins TRBV19 and TRBJ1-2, with D unresolved. Trimming left V 4 bases short and J 8 bases short, with 17 bases between. The CDR3 spans 14 residues. CDR1 and CDR2 (germline): LNHDA, SQIVND (reference sequence). The CDR3 DNA follows: TGTGCCAGTAGTACCTTGGGTGGTACAAGGGGCTACACCTTC. Translating gives CASSTLGGTRGYTF.

CDR3 region: CASSLRPEGDSPLHF. In DNA, the CDR3 is TGTGCCAGCTCTTTGAGGCCCGAGGGGGATTCACCCCTCCACTTT. This chain links TRBV18 with TRBJ1-6; the D gene is possibly TRBD1 (6 bases). The V end was cut by 6 bases, the J end by 8 bases, with 17 bases between. Germline V gene sequence: CDR1 KGHSH, CDR2 LQKENI. The CDR3 is 15 amino acids.

This chain links TRBV5-6 with TRBJ2-5; 7 nucleotides match TRBD1. This CDR3 has 14 residues. The germline CDR1 and CDR2 sequences are SGHDT and YYEEEE. Trimming took 3 bases from V and 3 from J; bases not matched to a gene: 5. CDR3 bases: TGTGCCAGCAGCTCGCCAACAGGGGAAGAGACCCAGTACTTC. As protein: CASSSPTGEETQYF.

The chain joins TRBV6-1 to TRBJ1-5, with D uncertain. Between the trimmed V and J ends, which lost 6 bases and 7 bases, there was a span of 10 bases. The germline V gene encodes CDR1 MNHNS and CDR2 SASEGT. The CDR3 contains 12 residues. CDR3 coding DNA: TGTGCCAGCAGAGTTAGCCTACAGCCCCAGCATTTT. Amino acid sequence: CASRVSLQPQHF.

This clone was observed once. The chain joins TRBV5-1 to TRBJ1-4; 7 bases are a match to TRBD1. This CDR3 is 15 amino acids long. Germline V lookup: CDR1 SGHRS, CDR2 YFSETQ. Trimming removed 0 bases from V and 3 bases from J; junction bases left unmatched: 2. The chain's CDR3 is CASSLDGTANEKLFF. The CDR3 bases are TGCGCCAGCAGCTTGGACGGGACAGCTAATGAAAAACTGTTTTTT.

This clone was observed once. The CDR3 sequence: CASSPGTGLRDYGYTF. CDR3 bases: TGTGCCAGCTCACCCGGGACAGGGCTCCGGGACTATGGCTACACCTTC. The chain employs TRBV18 and TRBJ1-2, with 9 nucleotides matching TRBD1. Unmatched junction bases numbered 8, after V lost 3 bases and J lost 3 bases. This CDR3 contains 16 residues. Germline CDR1 is KGHSH and CDR2 is LQKENI.

The V gene is TRBV29-1, the J gene TRBJ2-7, with a weak D call TRBD2 (6 bases). Trimming pared 5 bases from V and 0 bases from J, leaving 11 bases between. Germline assignment: CDR1 SQVTM and CDR2 ANQGSEA. This CDR3 comprises 13 residues. CDR3 DNA sequence: TGCAGCGTTTACGGAGGGAGCTCCTACGAGCAGTACTTC. Protein product: CSVYGGSSYEQYF.

The chain joins TRBV6-5 to TRBJ2-7; 8 bases align to TRBD2. V was pared by 0 bases and J by 2 bases, with 3 bases of the junction left unmatched. The CDR3 is 15 amino acids. Germline CDR1 MNHEY, CDR2 SVGAGI. The CDR3 nucleotides read TGTGCCAGCAGTTACTCGGAGCGGGGGACCTACGAGCAGTACTTC. Translation gives CASSYSERGTYEQYF.

The V call is TRBV12-5, the J call TRBJ1-5; D possibly corresponds to TRBD1 (6 bases). Germline V lookup: CDR1 LGHNT, CDR2 FRNRAP. The CDR3 totals 14 residues. V dropped 7 bases and J dropped 4 bases, with 14 bases sitting between them. The CDR3 DNA reads TGTGCTAGTGCCCTGACAGGTGGTAATCAGCCCCAGCATTTT. This gives the protein CASALTGGNQPQHF.

The V gene is TRBV4-1, the J gene TRBJ2-3; 10 bases map to TRBD2. Germline-derived CDR1 and CDR2 are MGHRA and YSYEKL. V lost 0 bases, J lost 5 bases, and 8 bases stayed unmatched. CDR3 length equals 17 residues. In DNA, the CDR3 is TGCGCCAGCAGCCAAGAGAGGGTTAGCGGGGGGCTAGATACGCAGTATTTT. Translated, it gives CASSQERVSGGLDTQYF.

The V and J genes are TRBV28 and TRBJ1-1; D might be TRBD1 (6 bases). Germline V gene lookup returns CDR1 MDHEN and CDR2 SYDVKM. The length of the CDR3 is 12 residues. The V gene lost 4 bases and the J gene lost 8 bases, with 11 bases spanning the gap. The CDR3, as DNA: TGTGCCAGCAGTTCTTCCGGGACAGAAGCTTTCTTT. Its translation is CASSSSGTEAFF.

The CDR3 is CASRKTTLNTEAFF. The CDR3 bases are TGTGCCAGCAGAAAAACTACCCTGAACACTGAAGCTTTCTTT. V gene TRBV7-2 combines with J gene TRBJ1-1; no clear D. Germline CDR1 is SGHTA and CDR2 is FQGNSA. The CDR3 has 14 amino acids. Trimming shortened V by 6 bases and J by 0 bases, and 11 bases separated the two germline ends.

The chain employs TRBV9 and TRBJ2-7; possibly TRBD2 for D (6 bases). V was cut by 3 bases and J by 6 bases, with 16 bases left in between. This CDR3 region has 14 residues. From germline, CDR1 is SGDLS and CDR2 YYNGEE. CDR3 coding DNA: TGTGCCAGCAGCGCTAGCGCCTCCAGGCCCGAGCAGTACTTC. Its protein product is CASSASASRPEQYF.

The CDR3 region is CASSWERDTQYF. CDR3 nucleotide sequence: TGTGCCAGCAGCTGGGAAAGAGATACGCAGTATTTT. The chain is built from TRBV5-8 and TRBJ2-3; no clear D gene. Trimming pared 3 bases from V and 5 bases from J, leaving 7 bases between. The CDR3 is 12 residues long. CDR1 is SGHTS and CDR2 is YDEGEE in the germline V gene.

The V gene is TRBV27, the J gene TRBJ2-7; no firm D call. Germline-derived CDR1 and CDR2 are MNHEY and SMNVEV (reference sequence). The CDR3 sequence is 13 residues long. V shed 4 bases and J shed 3 bases, with 10 bases lying between them. CDR3 nucleotides: TGTGCCAGCAGTTACAGAGATAACTACGAGCAGTACTTC. It codes for CASSYRDNYEQYF.

The chain couples TRBV5-8 to TRBJ2-7; D gene ambiguous. The CDR3 spans 15 residues. The germline V gene has CDR1 SGHTS and CDR2 YDEGEE. Trimming pared 2 bases from V and 2 bases from J, leaving 14 bases between. CDR3 region: CASSLWSGGPYEQYF. The CDR3 DNA is TGTGCCAGCAGCTTATGGAGTGGCGGTCCCTACGAGCAGTACTTC.

The CDR3 loop is CASSVGSGPNEKLFF. DNA for the CDR3: TGTGCCAGCAGCGTAGGTTCAGGTCCTAATGAAAAACTGTTTTTT. The chain couples TRBV9 to TRBJ1-4, with D hard to call. Trimming cost V 0 bases and J 3 bases, with 9 bases left between them. Germline V gives CDR1 SGDLS, CDR2 YYNGEE. There are 15 residues in the CDR3.

The chain uses TRBV5-8 and TRBJ1-5; 7 nucleotides align to TRBD1. V was clipped by 0 bases and J by 5 bases; unmatched bases: 5. The CDR3 extends over 15 amino acids. Germline V gene lookup returns CDR1 SGHTS and CDR2 YDEGEE. CDR3: CASSLAGTAYQPQHF. In DNA, the CDR3 is TGTGCCAGCAGCTTGGCCGGGACAGCTTATCAGCCCCAGCATTTT.

This chain joins TRBV6-5 and TRBJ1-2; no definite D call. Trimming left V 7 bases short and J 2 bases short, with 11 bases between. Germline V gene sequence: CDR1 MNHEY, CDR2 SVGAGI. The CDR3 has 13 residues. The CDR3 loop is CASTSVANYGYTF. CDR3 in DNA: TGTGCCAGCACGAGTGTTGCCAACTATGGCTACACCTTC.

The V and J genes are TRBV6-5 and TRBJ2-7; D could derive from TRBD1 or TRBD2 (6 bases each). The germline V gene has CDR1 MNHEY and CDR2 SVGAGI. The CDR3 is 14 residues long. Trimming shortened V by 5 bases and J by 2 bases, and 13 bases separated the two germline ends. The CDR3: CASSPRRGAYEQYF. CDR3 coding DNA: TGTGCCAGCAGTCCCCGAAGGGGGGCCTACGAGCAGTACTTC.